This T cell receptor (beta chain) was captured by sequencing in a study of human T cells and chemical hapten exposure. Time point noted: patch test 1, 2 weeks after DPC sensitization. Treatment of the sample: therapeutic diphenylcyclopropenone sensitization with weekly scalp DPC. This CDR3 is built from 13 residues. V lost 1 base and J lost 5, with 8 bases in between. Germline V gene data show CDR1 as MDHEN and CDR2 as SYDVKM. TCRdb used MiXCR to reprocess the RACE reads, holding one entry per CDR3 protein. The table has about 99,000 distinct CDR3 sequences, roughly an eighth seen once. This clonotype was seen only a few times.

The TCR was taken from a woman in her forties with alopecia areata. Some clones in this sample may be carry-over from other donors' samples. Here the sequenced sample was whole blood, taken in connection with sensitization to the hapten diphenylcyclopropenone (DPC). The J gene is TRBJ1-2, the V gene TRBV28; D not resolved. The CDR3 region is CASSLSSLYGYTF. CDR3 DNA: TGTGCCAGCAGTTTATCGTCCCTATATGGCTACACCTTC.